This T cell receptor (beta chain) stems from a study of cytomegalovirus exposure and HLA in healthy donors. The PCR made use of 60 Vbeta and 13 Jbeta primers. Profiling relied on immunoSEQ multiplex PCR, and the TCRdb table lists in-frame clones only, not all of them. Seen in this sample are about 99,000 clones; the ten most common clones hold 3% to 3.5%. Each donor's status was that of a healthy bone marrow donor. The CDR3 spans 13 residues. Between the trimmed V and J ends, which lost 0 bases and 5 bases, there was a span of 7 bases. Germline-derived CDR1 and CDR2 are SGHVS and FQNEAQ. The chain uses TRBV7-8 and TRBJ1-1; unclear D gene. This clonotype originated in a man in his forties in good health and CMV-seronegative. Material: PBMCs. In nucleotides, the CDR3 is TGTGCCAGCAGCTTAGCGGTAGTAACTGAAGCTTTCTTT. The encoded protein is CASSLAVVTEAFF.